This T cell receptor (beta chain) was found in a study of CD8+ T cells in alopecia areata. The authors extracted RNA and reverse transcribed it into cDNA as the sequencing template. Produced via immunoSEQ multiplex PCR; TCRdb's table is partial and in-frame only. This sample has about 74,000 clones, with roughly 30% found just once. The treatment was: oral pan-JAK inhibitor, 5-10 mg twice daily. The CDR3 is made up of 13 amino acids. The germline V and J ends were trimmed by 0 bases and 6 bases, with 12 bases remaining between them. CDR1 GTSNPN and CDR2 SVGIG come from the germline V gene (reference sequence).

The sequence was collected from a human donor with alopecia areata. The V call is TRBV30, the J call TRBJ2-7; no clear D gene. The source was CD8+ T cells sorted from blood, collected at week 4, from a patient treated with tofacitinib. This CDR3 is CAWSVQGYGEQYF. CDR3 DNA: TGTGCCTGGAGTGTACAAGGTTACGGCGAGCAGTACTTC.